This TCR beta chain was documented in a study of response to subunit inactivated influenza vaccine. This clonotype has a handful of counts. The target antigen is unknown. Using its own MiXCR run on the RT-PCR reads, TCRdb lists one record per CDR3 protein. Of some 160,000 distinct CDR3 sequences in the sample, approximately 11% are singletons; the top ten hold 9.5% to 15%. Whole-study findings and limits: Each seasonal influenza vaccination recruits few new T cells, the authors suggested.

The sequences come from non-naive T cells sorted from PBMCs, collected roughly 46 days after vaccination. The source of this sequence is a man in his fifties or sixties who received an inactivated influenza vaccine.

CDR3: CATSDSERMGETQYF. As DNA, the CDR3 is TGTGCCACCAGTGACTCGGAAAGGATGGGAGAGACCCAGTACTTC. The V call is TRBV24-1, the J call TRBJ2-5; D not resolved. Germline CDR1 is KGHDR and CDR2 is SFDVKD. Trimming pared 4 bases from V and 4 bases from J, leaving 15 bases between. The CDR3 spans 15 residues.